This T cell receptor (beta chain) was sequenced during a study of T cell responses to AZD1222 COVID-19 vaccine. Across the study: Some second doses came at about 4 weeks and others at about 12 weeks; these were pooled. Broader study findings: Variant regions that are unmutated are reportedly the target of nearly half of spike-specific TCRs. Donors in the cohort were predominantly white British and more often female, and clonal diversity was possibly underestimated. Spike-specific TCR breadth and depth rose after two AZD1222 doses.

Details on this clone: Its antigen is unidentified.

The protocol was immunoSEQ multiplex PCR, while the TCRdb copy is restricted to in-frame clones and leaves out a portion. The repertoire holds roughly 100,000 clones, with 85% to 90% as singletons. Trimming left V 0 bases short and J 4 bases short, with 13 bases between. Germline assignment: CDR1 SGHKS and CDR2 YYEKEE (reference sequence). This CDR3 has 15 amino acids. The genes are TRBV5-5 and TRBJ1-1, with D unclear. This sequence was found in an adult in good health. The source was peripheral blood, collected on day 0 of AZD1222 vaccination. CDR3 sequence reads: CASSLVLTEVTEAFF. CDR3 nucleotide sequence: TGTGCCAGCAGCTTGGTACTTACCGAGGTCACTGAAGCTTTCTTT.